A single sample is the source of the 31 T cell receptor beta chains below, sequenced in a study of T cell responses to AZD1222 COVID-19 vaccine. Here immunoSEQ multiplex PCR was the method, and the copy in TCRdb shows in-frame clones only, minus some. The repertoire has 140,000 to 150,000 clones, more than 75% of them found once; the top ten carry less than 5.5%. The sequencing used peripheral blood, collected on day 0 of AZD1222 vaccination. Receptors originate from an adult in good health.

This clone has only one observation. CDR3 sequence reads: CSVSGGNTEAFF. The CDR3 DNA reads as TGCAGCGTTTCCGGGGGGAACACTGAAGCTTTCTTT. The J gene is TRBJ1-1, the V gene TRBV29-1, with D perhaps TRBD1 (5 bases). Trimming shortened V by 5 bases and J by 1 base, and 8 bases separated the two germline ends. Germline assignment: CDR1 SQVTM and CDR2 ANQGSEA. This CDR3 spans 12 amino acids.

V usage is TRBV12-5 and J usage is TRBJ2-7; TRBD1 aligns across 9 bases. Per germline, CDR1 LGHNT and CDR2 FRNRAP. The CDR3 consists of 17 residues. The junction had 11 bases not matched to a gene; V was cut back by 0 bases and J by 5 bases. CDR3 DNA sequence: TGTGCTAGTGGTTTGGTAGTATGGGACAGGGACATGCACGAGCAGTACTTC. This gives the protein CASGLVVWDRDMHEQYF.

This chain connects TRBV20-1 to TRBJ1-6, with 11 bases fitting TRBD1. CDR1 is DFQATT and CDR2 is SNEGSKA in the germline V gene (reference sequence). The CDR3 covers 17 residues. Trimming took 3 bases from V and 0 from J; bases not matched to a gene: 4. The CDR3 region has the DNA TGCAGTGCTAGTGGGGACAGGGGGAGCTCCTATAATTCACCCCTCCACTTT. Protein product: CSASGDRGSSYNSPLHF.

V and J are TRBV7-6 and TRBJ2-5, with D unclear. The CDR3 consists of 15 residues. V was shortened by 1 base and J by 2 bases, with 11 bases between the two germline ends. The germline CDR1 and CDR2 sequences are SGHVS and FNYEAQ. CDR3 sequence reads: CASSLGDIPQETQYF. The CDR3 region has the DNA TGTGCCAGCAGCTTAGGCGATATCCCTCAAGAGACCCAGTACTTC.

The chain is built from TRBV15 and TRBJ1-1, with D hard to call. Germline V gene sequence: CDR1 LNHNV, CDR2 YYDKDF (reference sequence). V lost 3 bases, J lost 3 bases, and 14 bases lay in between. This CDR3 is built from 15 residues. This chain's CDR3 is CATSSSSPLHTEAFF. The DNA for the CDR3 is TGTGCCACCAGCAGTTCCAGCCCTCTCCACACTGAAGCTTTCTTT.

The count of this clone is one. The chain is built from TRBV9 and TRBJ1-1, with D possibly being TRBD1 (6 bases). Trimming pared 2 bases from V and 2 bases from J, leaving 13 bases between. CDR3 length equals 15 residues. Per germline, CDR1 SGDLS and CDR2 YYNGEE. The CDR3 DNA follows: TGTGCCAGCAGCGTTGAGGCCAGGGGAAACACTGAAGCTTTCTTT. Protein product: CASSVEARGNTEAFF.

V usage is TRBV29-1 and J usage is TRBJ2-7; no firm D call. The length of the CDR3 is 12 residues. Germline V gene sequence: CDR1 SQVTM, CDR2 ANQGSEA. Trimming stripped 4 bases from V and 1 base from J, with 8 bases between. The CDR3 DNA reads as TGCAGCGTTGTTAGTGGTTCCTACGAGCAGTACTTC. Translated, it gives CSVVSGSYEQYF.

This rearrangement joins TRBV14 to TRBJ2-3; 7 bases line up with TRBD2. V was clipped by 4 bases and J by 3 bases; unmatched bases: 10. Germline lookup yields CDR1 SGHDN and CDR2 FVKESK. The CDR3 is 16 amino acids. CDR3 in amino acids: CASSPGTAGETDTQYF. CDR3 nucleotide sequence: TGTGCCAGCAGCCCGGGGACCGCGGGGGAGACAGATACGCAGTATTTT. Full variable domain (remainder filled in from reference TRBV14 and TRBJ2-3): EAGVTQFPSHSVIEKGQTVTLRCDPISGHDNLYWYRRVMGKEIKFLLHFVKESKQDESGMPNNRFLAERTGGTYSTLKVQPAELEDSGVYFCASSPGTAGETDTQYFGPGTRLTVL.

The chain carries TRBV9 and TRBJ2-7, with 14 bases aligning to TRBD2. The CDR3 has 16 residues. The V gene end was trimmed by 0 bases and the J gene end by 3 bases; junction bases not matched to a gene: 2. CDR1 and CDR2 from the germline V gene are SGDLS and YYNGEE. CDR3 loop: CASSVGGLAGVYEQYF. The CDR3 coding sequence is TGTGCCAGCAGCGTAGGGGGACTAGCGGGGGTCTACGAGCAGTACTTC.

The chain employs TRBV7-8 and TRBJ2-5; a weak D match, TRBD1 (6 bases). Germline V gives CDR1 SGHVS, CDR2 FQNEAQ. The length of the CDR3 is 15 residues. V was shortened by 5 bases and J by 3 bases, with 16 bases between the two germline ends. CDR3 loop: CASSSPTGHEETQYF. CDR3 bases: TGTGCCAGCAGCAGTCCCACGGGACACGAAGAGACCCAGTACTTC.

The genes are TRBV7-2 and TRBJ1-2; maybe TRBD1 (5 bases). The V and J ends lost 4 bases and 5 bases respectively, with 17 bases between them. This CDR3 is built from 15 residues. Germline V lookup: CDR1 SGHTA, CDR2 FQGNSA. CDR3 DNA: TGTGCCAGCAGCTCCCCCCAGTCAGGGAAGTATGGCTACACCTTC. Amino acid sequence: CASSSPQSGKYGYTF.

CDR3 region: CASSSDVADTQYF. The CDR3 DNA sequence: TGTGCCAGCAGCTCGGATGTGGCAGATACGCAGTATTTT. This rearrangement joins TRBV7-9 to TRBJ2-3; D is unclear. V dropped 4 bases and J dropped 4 bases, with 9 bases sitting between them. The CDR3 covers 13 residues. CDR1 and CDR2 from the germline V gene are SEHNR and FQNEAQ (reference sequence). The full variable domain, rest sourced from reference TRBV7-9 and TRBJ2-3, is DTGVSQNPRHKITKRGQNVTFRCDPISEHNRLYWYRQTLGQGPEFLTYFQNEAQLEKSRLLSDRFSAERPKGSFSTLEIQRTEQGDSAMYLCASSSDVADTQYFGPGTRLTVL.

This clone was found once. The gene calls are TRBV11-1 and TRBJ2-5; TRBD1 agrees at 9 bases. After removal of 6 bases from V and 3 bases from J, the junction contained 11 bases not matched to a gene. CDR3 length: 16 amino acids. CDR1 is SGHAT and CDR2 is FQDESV in the germline V gene (reference sequence). CDR3 residues: CASRPMGQGVEETQYF. The CDR3 nucleotides read TGTGCCAGCAGACCTATGGGACAGGGAGTAGAAGAGACCCAGTACTTC.

This clone was recorded a few times. This sequence joins TRBV9 and TRBJ2-7; D remains unclear. Germline CDR1 reads SGDLS; CDR2 reads YYNGEE. The CDR3 covers 12 residues. V was trimmed by 0 bases and J by 7 bases, leaving 8 bases between them. CDR3 sequence: CASSVADQEQYF. The CDR3 DNA reads TGTGCCAGCAGCGTAGCCGACCAAGAGCAGTACTTC.

The CDR3 loop reads CASSVTGQPIYGYTF. The CDR3 DNA is TGTGCCAGCAGCGTGACCGGACAGCCAATTTATGGCTACACCTTC. The V call is TRBV9, the J call TRBJ1-2; D is perhaps TRBD1 (6 bases). The ends were cut back, 2 bases at V and 5 bases at J, with 16 bases in the middle. CDR3 length equals 15 residues. CDR1 and CDR2 (germline): SGDLS, YYNGEE.

This clone was found once. The V gene is TRBV7-2, the J gene TRBJ1-2, with D unresolved. This CDR3 region has 15 residues. Per germline, CDR1 SGHTA and CDR2 FQGNSA. Trimming shortened V by 5 bases and J by 0 bases, and 13 bases separated the two germline ends. The CDR3 protein is CASSIGPGTNYGYTF. The CDR3 region has the DNA TGTGCCAGCAGCATAGGCCCAGGTACTAACTATGGCTACACCTTC. The variable domain in full, completed from reference TRBV7-2 and TRBJ1-2, reads GAGVSQSPSNKVTEKGKDVELRCDPISGHTALYWYRQSLGQGLEFLIYFQGNSAPDKSGLPSDRFSAERTGGSVSTLTIQRTQQEDSAVYLCASSIGPGTNYGYTFGSGTRLTVV.

The V and J genes are TRBV6-5 and TRBJ1-2, with 9 bases fitting TRBD1. This CDR3 comprises 14 residues. Germline V gene lookup returns CDR1 MNHEY and CDR2 SVGAGI. With 6 bases clipped from V and 7 bases from J, the junction kept 9 bases outside the gene matches. The CDR3 DNA reads TGTGCCAGCAGGGGACAGGGAACGGGAATTGGCTACACCTTC. It translates to CASRGQGTGIGYTF.

The V gene is TRBV7-2, the J gene TRBJ1-5; D unclear. There are 13 residues in the CDR3. Germline V gene data show CDR1 as SGHTA and CDR2 as FQGNSA. The V end lost 1 base, the J end lost 7 bases, and 8 bases lay between the germline ends. The CDR3 nucleotides are TGTGCCAGCAGCTTAGGGGCGGGGCAGCCCCAGCATTTT. Its translation: CASSLGAGQPQHF.

A single count supports this clone. J is TRBJ1-5 and V is TRBV12-3 or TRBV12-4; D not certain. The CDR3 has 11 residues. Trimming removed 5 bases from V and 4 bases from J, with 3 bases in between. CDR3 nucleotides: TGTGCCAGCAGTGTGAATCAGCCCCAGCATTTT. Amino acid sequence: CASSVNQPQHF.

The gene calls are TRBV11-2 and TRBJ1-2, with 7 bases lining up with TRBD1. CDR1 SGHAT and CDR2 FQNNGV come from the germline V gene. The ends lost 5 bases at V and 4 bases at J; junction bases unmatched: 7. CDR3 size: 14 residues. The DNA of the CDR3 is TGTGCCAGCAGCCCGCCCGACAGGGCCTATGGCTACACCTTC. It is translated as CASSPPDRAYGYTF.

The rearrangement links TRBV19 to TRBJ1-1; D not resolved. The CDR3 consists of 14 residues. The ends were cut back, 0 bases at V and 5 bases at J, with 10 bases in the middle. The germline V gene encodes CDR1 LNHDA and CDR2 SQIVND (reference sequence). CDR3 DNA sequence: TGTGCCAGTAGTATAGATCCGAGAAAGACTGAAGCTTTCTTT. Its protein product is CASSIDPRKTEAFF. Filled out from reference TRBV19 and TRBJ1-1, the complete variable domain reads DGGITQSPKYLFRKEGQNVTLSCEQNLNHDAMYWYRQDPGQGLRLIYYSQIVNDFQKGDIAEGYSVSREKKESFPLTVTSAQKNPTAFYLCASSIDPRKTEAFFGQGTRLTVV.

The V call is TRBV28, the J call TRBJ1-5; D call uncertain. The ends were cut back, 6 bases at V and 0 bases at J, with 9 bases in the middle. Germline V gene data show CDR1 as MDHEN and CDR2 as SYDVKM. This CDR3 spans 14 amino acids. The CDR3 loop reads CASSRTYSNQPQHF. As DNA, the CDR3 is TGTGCCAGCAGCAGGACCTATAGCAATCAGCCCCAGCATTTT. The variable domain in full, completed from reference TRBV28 and TRBJ1-5, reads DVKVTQSSRYLVKRTGEKVFLECVQDMDHENMFWYRQDPGLGLRLIYFSYDVKMKEKGDIPEGYSVSREKKERFSLILESASTNQTSMYLCASSRTYSNQPQHFGDGTRLSIL.

This chain uses TRBV18 with TRBJ1-1, with a weak D call TRBD1 (6 bases). Between the trimmed V and J ends, which lost 4 bases and 0 bases, there was a span of 9 bases. The CDR3 is 14 amino acids. Germline CDR1 reads KGHSH; CDR2 reads LQKENI. The CDR3 nucleotides read TGTGCCAGCTCACTACAGGGCCTGAACACTGAAGCTTTCTTT. Translating it yields CASSLQGLNTEAFF.

The chain recombines TRBV6-5 with TRBJ2-7, with D perhaps matching TRBD1 (6 bases). V was clipped by 0 bases and J by 0 bases, with 9 bases between them. Germline CDR1 MNHEY, CDR2 SVGAGI. The CDR3 contains 15 residues. This CDR3 is CASSYSRGYSYEQYF. CDR3 DNA: TGTGCCAGCAGTTACTCCAGGGGTTACTCCTACGAGCAGTACTTC.

This rearrangement joins TRBV10-2 to TRBJ2-7; D remains unclear. The ends were cut back, 0 bases at V and 3 bases at J, with 12 bases in the middle. The germline V gene encodes CDR1 WSHSY and CDR2 SAAADI. The CDR3 extends over 15 amino acids. In DNA form, the CDR3 reads TGCGCCAGCAGTGAGTCGATTTTAGCAGTCTACGAGCAGTACTTC. Residues: CASSESILAVYEQYF.

CDR3 region: CASSPRRRPETQYF. As DNA, the CDR3 is TGTGCCAGCAGCCCCCGACGGAGGCCAGAGACCCAGTACTTC. The chain uses TRBV28 and TRBJ2-5, with D tentatively TRBD2 (5 bases). CDR1 and CDR2 (germline): MDHEN, SYDVKM. The CDR3 is 14 residues long. V shed 6 bases and J shed 4 bases, with 15 bases lying between them.

V is TRBV4-1 and J is TRBJ1-6; D is possibly TRBD1 (5 bases). The germline V and J ends were trimmed by 4 bases and 7 bases, with 17 bases remaining between them. The germline gives CDR1 MGHRA, CDR2 YSYEKL. The CDR3 sequence is 16 residues long. The CDR3 is CASSPLPGTPNSPLHF. In DNA form, the CDR3 reads TGCGCCAGCAGCCCCCTACCGGGGACCCCAAATTCACCCCTCCACTTT.

The chain couples TRBV12-3 or TRBV12-4 to TRBJ1-1; unclear D gene. CDR3 length: 13 amino acids. V shed 6 bases and J shed 4 bases, with 12 bases lying between them. The CDR3 DNA is TGTGCCAGCAGCCCCTTCCCCGTCACTGAAGCTTTCTTT. This translates into CASSPFPVTEAFF.

In its sample, this clone was seen a few times. The chain joins TRBV15 to TRBJ1-5; D perhaps matches TRBD1 (5 bases). Germline V lookup: CDR1 LNHNV, CDR2 YYDKDF (reference sequence). Trimming shortened V by 0 bases and J by 6 bases, and 15 bases separated the two germline ends. The CDR3 covers 16 residues. The CDR3 region has the DNA TGTGCCACCAGCAGAGATGGAGGGACCTACGGTCAGCCCCAGCATTTT. Encoded protein: CATSRDGGTYGQPQHF.

The J gene is TRBJ1-1, the V gene TRBV11-3, with 7 positions matching TRBD1. Germline lookup yields CDR1 SGHNT and CDR2 YENEEA. Trimming cost V 6 bases and J 1 base; bases outside gene matches: 5. The CDR3 is made up of 14 amino acids. CDR3 DNA: TGTGCCAGCAGGCAGGGACAGAAGAACACTGAAGCTTTCTTT. It is translated as CASRQGQKNTEAFF.

The chain has TRBV24-1 and TRBJ2-7; weak D call: TRBD2 (6 bases). The CDR3 contains 14 residues. Germline V gene data show CDR1 as KGHDR and CDR2 as SFDVKD. V was trimmed by 8 bases and J by 4 bases, leaving 17 bases between them. The CDR3 loop is CATNPGASEYEQYF. The CDR3 DNA follows: TGTGCCACCAATCCCGGGGCTAGCGAGTACGAGCAGTACTTC.